The clone carrying this T cell receptor (beta chain) has ten or more counts. Its antigen remains unidentified. The sample is drawn from a study of T cell repertoires in cytomegalovirus infection. Turning to the study itself: Indications came from public TCR beta signatures; they pointed to CMV infection and to a matching HLA type. Regarding the study as a whole: Identification of carriers of CMV plus the relevant HLA was performed using cumulative public TCR beta family frequency. CMV-specific TCR beta clonotypes restricted by HLA-C were the ones dominating the ex vivo response.

TCRdb reanalysed the reads using MiXCR and keeps one entry per CDR3 protein. The data contain approximately 240,000 distinct CDR3 sequences, around 12% of them singletons. The V end lost 0 bases, the J end lost 5 bases, and 10 bases lay between the germline ends. The CDR3 length is 15 residues. Germline V lookup: CDR1 SGHDN, CDR2 FVKESK. The receptor comes from a human donor in good health (CMV status not recorded). Some clones in this sample may be carry-over from other donors' samples. V usage is TRBV14 and J usage is TRBJ1-4; D is undetermined. Material: PBMCs. This CDR3 is CASSQEWGRNEKLFF. As DNA, the CDR3 is TGTGCCAGCAGCCAAGAGTGGGGTCGGAATGAAAAACTGTTTTTT.